Reported below is one T cell receptor (beta chain). The data derive from a study of T cells after somatic rescue of genetic block. Clones were read by immunoSEQ multiplex PCR, and TCRdb kept only the in-frame ones, dropping some. The table has 80,000 to 100,000 clones, about 87% seen once. The sample comprised peripheral blood mononuclear cells (PBMCs). This clonotype was sampled from a young woman.

The CDR3 bases are TGTGCCAGCAGCGGCGCGGGAGGCTACAATGAGCAGTTCTTC. Amino acids: CASSGAGGYNEQFF. The rearrangement uses TRBV14 and TRBJ2-1; the match to TRBD2 covers 8 bases. Germline lookup yields CDR1 SGHDN and CDR2 FVKESK. The J segment lost 3 bases and the V segment lost 5 bases, leaving 3 bases of the junction unmatched. The CDR3 is 14 residues long.